This is a list of T cell receptor beta chains from one sample in a study of circulating CD8 cells and anti-PD-1 response in melanoma. TCRdb reprocessed the reads with MiXCR, giving one entry per CDR3 protein. In the table there are around 1,200 distinct CDR3 sequences, approximately 9% of which are singletons. The sequences come from CD8+ T cells from PBMCs, collected at baseline or after one month of anti-PD-1 therapy (not recorded which). Receptors were obtained from a human donor with melanoma. Each CDR3 is given with its conserved first and last residue. D genes are given only for firm matches. A row's size may be missing; if present it is once, few, many or a size class.

V	J	D	length	size	DNA	CDR3
TRBV27	TRBJ1-1	.	14	large	TGTGCCAGCAGTTTTGGGGGGTTTGTCACTGAAGCTTTCTTT	CASSFGGFVTEAFF
TRBV4-1	TRBJ2-1	TRBD2	15	medium-sized	TGCGCCAGCAGCCAGGGGACTAGCGGGGACAATGAGCAGTTCTTC	CASSQGTSGDNEQFF
TRBV20-1	TRBJ2-7	.	13	medium-sized	TGCAGTGCTATGTCGGGGGACCTTTACGAGCAGTACTTC	CSAMSGDLYEQYF
TRBV19	TRBJ1-6	.	14	medium-sized	TGTGCCAGTAGTTTCGGACAGTATAATTCACCCCTCCACTTT	CASSFGQYNSPLHF
TRBV12-3/TRBV12-4	TRBJ2-7	TRBD1	17	medium-sized	TGTGCCAGCAGTTTGATCGACCAGGGGGCGTCTAGGGGCGAGCAGTACTTC	CASSLIDQGASRGEQYF
TRBV27	TRBJ2-1	.	13	medium-sized	TGTGCCAGCAGTTTAAGGGGCCCGGGTGAGCAGTTCTTC	CASSLRGPGEQFF
TRBV19	TRBJ1-4	TRBD1	19	medium-sized	TGTGCCAGTAGTACCACAGGGGCCTTAGTGTCGTCCACTAATGAAAAACTGTTTTTT	CASSTTGALVSSTNEKLFF
TRBV28	TRBJ2-7	.	14	.	TGTGCCAGCACGCCCGGACAGCTTCTGAACGAGCAGTACTTC	CASTPGQLLNEQYF
TRBV9	TRBJ2-7	.	15	medium-sized	TGTGCCAGCAGCGTAGGACAGAATCCCTCCTACGAGCAGTACTTC	CASSVGQNPSYEQYF
TRBV4-1	TRBJ2-7	TRBD1	13	.	TGCGCCAGCAGCCAACTAGGGGGCGACGAGCAGTACTTC	CASSQLGGDEQYF
TRBV4-3	TRBJ2-2	.	16	medium-sized	TGCGCCAGCAGCCAAGGACAGGACTTCTACACCGGGGAGCTGTTTTTT	CASSQGQDFYTGELFF
TRBV19	TRBJ2-5	TRBD2	14	medium-sized	TGTGCCAGTAGTATAGCTCTAGCGGGCACCCCGAGGTACTTC	CASSIALAGTPRYF